This T cell receptor (beta chain) was identified in a study of T cell responses to AZD1222 COVID-19 vaccine. Method: immunoSEQ multiplex PCR; TCRdb's copy keeps in-frame clones and lacks some. The table shows roughly 130,000 clones, with about 94% occurring only once. The sequencing used peripheral blood, collected on day 0 of AZD1222 vaccination. The TCR sequence derives from an adult in good health.

CDR3 residues: CASSLATPPPYEQYF. CDR3 sequence (DNA): TGCGCCAGCAGCTTGGCCACACCGCCACCCTACGAGCAGTACTTC. The V call is TRBV5-1, the J call TRBJ2-7; D gene ambiguous. V gave up 0 bases and J gave up 2 bases, with 12 bases separating them. Germline CDR1 reads SGHRS; CDR2 reads YFSETQ. The CDR3 runs to 15 residues. The full variable domain, completed using reference TRBV5-1 and TRBJ2-7, is KAGVTQTPRYLIKTRGQQVTLSCSPISGHRSVSWYQQTPGQGLQFLFEYFSETQRNKGNFPGRFSGRQFSNSRSEMNVSTLELGDSALYLCASSLATPPPYEQYFGPGTRLTVT.